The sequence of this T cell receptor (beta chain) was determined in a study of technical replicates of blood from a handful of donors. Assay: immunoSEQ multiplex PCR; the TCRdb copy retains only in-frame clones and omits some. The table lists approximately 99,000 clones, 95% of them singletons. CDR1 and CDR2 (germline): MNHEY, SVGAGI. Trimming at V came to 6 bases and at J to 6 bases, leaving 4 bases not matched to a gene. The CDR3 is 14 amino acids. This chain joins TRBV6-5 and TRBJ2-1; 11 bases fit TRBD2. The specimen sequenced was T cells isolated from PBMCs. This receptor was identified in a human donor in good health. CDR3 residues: CASSRSGRGNEQFF. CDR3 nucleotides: TGTGCCAGCAGCCGTAGCGGGAGGGGCAATGAGCAGTTCTTC.